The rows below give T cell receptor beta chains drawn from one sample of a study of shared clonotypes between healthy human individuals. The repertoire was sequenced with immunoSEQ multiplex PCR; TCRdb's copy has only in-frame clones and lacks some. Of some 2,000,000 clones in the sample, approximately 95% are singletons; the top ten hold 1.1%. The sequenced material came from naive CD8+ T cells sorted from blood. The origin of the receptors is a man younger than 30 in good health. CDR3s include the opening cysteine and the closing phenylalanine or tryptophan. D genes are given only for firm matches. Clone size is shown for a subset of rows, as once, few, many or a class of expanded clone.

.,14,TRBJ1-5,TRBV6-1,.,CASSEWGSNQPQHF,TGTGCCAGCAGTGAATGGGGTAGCAATCAGCCCCAGCATTTT
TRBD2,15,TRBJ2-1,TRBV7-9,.,CASSLGLADYNEQFF,TGTGCCAGCAGCCTGGGGCTAGCGGACTACAATGAGCAGTTCTTC
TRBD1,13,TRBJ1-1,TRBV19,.,CASTVQGVAEAFF,TGTGCCAGTACCGTACAGGGGGTGGCTGAAGCTTTCTTT
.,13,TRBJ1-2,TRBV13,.,CASSLGGSDGYTF,TGTGCCAGCAGCTTAGGGGGGTCGGACGGCTACACCTTC
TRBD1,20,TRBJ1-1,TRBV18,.,CASSPPYSPKTGDGYTEAFF,TGTGCCAGCTCACCACCCTACTCCCCGAAGACAGGGGATGGGTACACTGAAGCTTTCTTT
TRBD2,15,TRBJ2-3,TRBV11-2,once,CASSPDGGAGDTQYF,TGTGCCAGCAGCCCAGACGGGGGGGCGGGAGATACGCAGTATTTT
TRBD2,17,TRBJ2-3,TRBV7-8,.,CASSPWTSGGTADTQYF,TGTGCCAGCAGCCCCTGGACTAGCGGGGGGACGGCAGATACGCAGTATTTT
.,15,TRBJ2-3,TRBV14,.,CASSPVGFGTDTQYF,TGTGCCAGCAGCCCCGTGGGCTTCGGCACAGATACGCAGTATTTT
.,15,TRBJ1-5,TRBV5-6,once,CASSLTGNSNQPQHF,TGTGCCAGCAGCTTGACAGGGAATAGCAATCAGCCCCAGCATTTT
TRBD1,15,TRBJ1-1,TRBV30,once,CAWSVFPLTGTEAFF,TGTGCCTGGAGTGTCTTCCCCTTGACAGGGACTGAAGCTTTCTTT
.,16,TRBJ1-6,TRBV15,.,CATSTVPPKADSPLHF,TGTGCCACCAGCACTGTCCCTCCTAAAGCTGATTCACCCCTCCACTTT
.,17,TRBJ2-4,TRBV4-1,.,CASSQEVPSLAKNIQYF,TGCGCCAGCAGCCAAGAGGTTCCCAGCCTAGCCAAAAACATTCAGTACTTC
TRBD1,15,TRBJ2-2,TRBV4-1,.,CASSQGQGVDGELFF,TGCGCCAGCAGCCAAGGACAGGGGGTGGACGGGGAGCTGTTTTTT
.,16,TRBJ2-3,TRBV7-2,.,CASSPGLLEWTDTQYF,TGTGCCAGCAGCCCGGGCCTCCTCGAGTGGACAGATACGCAGTATTTT
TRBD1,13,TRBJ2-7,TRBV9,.,CASGTGTSYEQYF,TGTGCCTCGGGGACAGGGACTTCCTACGAGCAGTACTTC
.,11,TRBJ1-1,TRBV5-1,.,CASDGGGEAFF,TGCGCCAGTGATGGGGGAGGGGAAGCTTTCTTT
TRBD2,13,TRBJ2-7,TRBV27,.,CASSLGLAAEQYF,TGTGCCAGCAGTCTGGGACTAGCTGCCGAGCAGTACTTC
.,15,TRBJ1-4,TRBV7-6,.,CASSLAGQRGEKLFF,TGTGCCAGCAGCTTAGCAGGCCAGCGGGGTGAAAAACTGTTTTTT
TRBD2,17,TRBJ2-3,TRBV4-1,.,CASSQDPGLAGTDTQYF,TGCGCCAGCAGCCAAGATCCCGGACTAGCGGGAACAGATACGCAGTATTTT
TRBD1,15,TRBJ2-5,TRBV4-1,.,CASGDRQGLQETQYF,TGCGCCAGCGGGGACAGACAGGGCCTACAAGAGACCCAGTACTTC
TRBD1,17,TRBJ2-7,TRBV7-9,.,CASSLVALGQGAYEQYF,TGTGCCAGCAGCTTAGTGGCTCTCGGACAGGGGGCTTACGAGCAGTACTTC
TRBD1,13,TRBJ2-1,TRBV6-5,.,CASSEDRGYEQFF,TGTGCCAGCAGTGAGGACAGGGGTTATGAGCAGTTCTTC
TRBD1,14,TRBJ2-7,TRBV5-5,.,CASSLDRGRFEQYF,TGTGCCAGCAGTTTGGACAGGGGGCGCTTCGAGCAGTACTTC
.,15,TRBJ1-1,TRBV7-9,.,CASSQQGGMNTEAFF,TGTGCCAGCAGCCAACAGGGTGGCATGAACACTGAAGCTTTCTTT
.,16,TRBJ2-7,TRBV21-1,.,CASSKARTGASYEQYF,TGTGCCAGCAGCAAAGCCAGGACAGGGGCGAGCTACGAGCAGTACTTC
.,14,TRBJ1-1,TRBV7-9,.,CASSFMDSHTEAFF,TGTGCCAGCAGCTTCATGGACAGCCACACTGAAGCTTTCTTT
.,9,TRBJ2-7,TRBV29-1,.,CSEIPEEYF,TGCAGCGAGATACCGGAGGAGTACTTC
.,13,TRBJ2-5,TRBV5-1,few,CASSFGTGETQYF,TGCGCCAGCAGCTTCGGGACCGGGGAGACCCAGTACTTC
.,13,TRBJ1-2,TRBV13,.,CASKPQPSDGYTF,TGTGCCAGCAAACCCCAGCCGTCAGATGGCTACACCTTC
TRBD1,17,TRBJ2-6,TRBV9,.,CASSVGKGGPGANVLTF,TGTGCCAGCAGCGTAGGTAAAGGGGGCCCTGGGGCCAACGTCCTGACTTTC
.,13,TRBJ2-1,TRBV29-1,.,CSVVSRLGHEQFF,TGCAGCGTTGTTTCCCGGCTAGGGCATGAGCAGTTCTTC